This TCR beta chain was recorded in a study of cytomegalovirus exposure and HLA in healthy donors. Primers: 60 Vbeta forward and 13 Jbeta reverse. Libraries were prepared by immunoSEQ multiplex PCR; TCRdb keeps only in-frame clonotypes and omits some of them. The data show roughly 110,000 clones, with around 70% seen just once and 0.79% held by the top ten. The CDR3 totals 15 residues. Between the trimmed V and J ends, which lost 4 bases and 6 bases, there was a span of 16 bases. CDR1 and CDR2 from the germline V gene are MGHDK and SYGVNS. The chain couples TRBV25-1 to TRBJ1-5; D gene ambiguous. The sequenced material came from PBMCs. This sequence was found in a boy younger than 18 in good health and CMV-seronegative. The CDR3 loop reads CASSGSEWKGQPQHF. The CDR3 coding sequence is TGTGCCAGCAGTGGTTCGGAGTGGAAAGGTCAGCCCCAGCATTTT.